These 29 T cell receptor beta chains were sequenced from one sample in a study of cytomegalovirus exposure and HLA in healthy donors. Vbeta (60) and Jbeta (13) primers were used in the PCR. The protocol was immunoSEQ multiplex PCR, while the TCRdb copy is restricted to in-frame clones and leaves out a portion. Of some 160,000 clones in the sample, less than 90% were seen once. Sequencing was done on a sample of PBMCs. The receptors originated from a man younger than 35 in good health and CMV-seronegative.

V and J are TRBV28 and TRBJ1-6, with 7 bases that match TRBD1. Losses at the gene ends were 5 bases for V and 3 bases for J; bases not matched to a gene: 7. Germline CDR1 and CDR2: MDHEN and SYDVKM. This CDR3 is built from 16 residues. The CDR3 loop reads CASSQGQFFYNSPLHF. Here the CDR3 DNA reads TGTGCCAGCAGTCAGGGACAGTTCTTCTATAATTCACCCCTCCACTTT.

V and J are TRBV4-1 and TRBJ1-1, with D tentatively TRBD1 (6 bases). V lost 2 bases and J 0 bases, leaving 13 bases between the germline ends. This CDR3 region has 16 residues. CDR1 MGHRA and CDR2 YSYEKL come from the germline V gene. This chain's CDR3 is CASSQPRGHLNTEAFF. The DNA of the CDR3 is TGCGCCAGCAGCCAACCTCGGGGACATCTGAACACTGAAGCTTTCTTT.

Concerning this clone: At one of its ends the junction is not consistent with the germline gene, which may arise from a read error. This sequence joins TRBV18 and TRBJ1-1; D uncertain. The CDR3 consists of 15 residues. Germline values: CDR1 KGHSH, CDR2 LQKENI. CDR3 amino acids: CASSAPSRQNTEAFF. For the CDR3, the DNA is TGTGCCAGCTCAGCACCCTCGCGTCAGAACACTGAAGCTTTCTTT.

This clone has a handful of counts. The rearrangement joins TRBV6-5 to TRBJ2-3, with 9 bases fitting TRBD1. V gave up 6 bases and J gave up 2 bases; unmatched junction bases: 3. This CDR3 region has 14 residues. Germline CDR1 is MNHEY and CDR2 is SVGAGI. The DNA for the CDR3 is TGTGCCAGCAGGGACAGGGGAGACACAGATACGCAGTATTTT. Amino acids: CASRDRGDTDTQYF.

V usage is TRBV18 and J usage is TRBJ2-2; D is unclear. Germline CDR1 is KGHSH and CDR2 is LQKENI. V lost 3 bases to trimming and J lost 6 bases, with 8 bases between them. The CDR3 has 13 residues. CDR3 coding DNA: TGTGCCAGCTCACCTCAGCAGGCCGGGGAGCTGTTTTTT. Its protein product is CASSPQQAGELFF.

V is TRBV28 and J is TRBJ2-7; maybe TRBD2 (6 bases). Germline CDR1 reads MDHEN; CDR2 reads SYDVKM. Trimming took 6 bases from V and 6 from J, leaving 15 bases between them. This CDR3 region has 13 residues. CDR3 sequence: CASSPPGTGEQYF. The DNA for the CDR3 is TGTGCCAGCAGCCCCCCCGGGACTGGCGAGCAGTACTTC.

The V and J genes are TRBV2 and TRBJ2-7, with 8 bases fitting TRBD2. CDR3 size: 11 residues. V lost 11 bases and J lost 3; bases outside the gene matches: 3. Germline values: CDR1 SNHLY, CDR2 FYNNEI. CDR3 sequence: CAGTSGYEQYF. CDR3 DNA: TGTGCCGGCACTAGCGGCTACGAGCAGTACTTC.

V usage is TRBV5-5 and J usage is TRBJ2-1; 7 bases are a match to TRBD2. The CDR3 length is 15 residues. The germline V gene encodes CDR1 SGHKS and CDR2 YYEKEE (reference sequence). The J segment lost 0 bases and the V segment lost 1 base, leaving 1 base of the junction unmatched. CDR3 sequence reads: CASSLREDSYNEQFF. In DNA, the CDR3 is TGTGCCAGCAGCTTGCGGGAGGACTCCTACAATGAGCAGTTCTTC.

This clone has just a few counts. V gene TRBV27 combines with J gene TRBJ1-1; 7 nucleotides agree with TRBD1. In germline, CDR1 is MNHEY, CDR2 SMNVEV (reference sequence). V lost 8 bases to trimming and J lost 1 base; unmatched junction nucleotides: 16. The CDR3 extends over 17 amino acids. The CDR3 DNA reads as TGTGCCAGCGTATCCTATTACCACAGGGGCCCGAACACTGAAGCTTTCTTT. Translating gives CASVSYYHRGPNTEAFF.

This chain connects TRBV6-1 to TRBJ1-6, with unresolved D. Between the trimmed V and J ends, which lost 4 bases and 10 bases, there was a span of 17 bases. The CDR3 extends over 15 amino acids. Germline CDR1 MNHNS, CDR2 SASEGT. CDR3 DNA: TGTGCCAGCAGTGGAAGGGCGGGTCAGAACTCACCCCTCCACTTT. It codes for CASSGRAGQNSPLHF.

This chain joins TRBV7-2 and TRBJ2-7; 7 nucleotides line up with TRBD2. The germline CDR1 and CDR2 sequences are SGHTA and FQGNSA. V shed 6 bases, J shed 4 bases, and the junction held 6 bases outside the gene matches. The CDR3 runs 13 residues. The CDR3 reads CASRPTSAYEQYF. The CDR3 nucleotides read TGTGCCAGCAGACCTACTAGCGCTTACGAGCAGTACTTC.

This clone was observed a single time. The chain recombines TRBV5-3 with TRBJ1-5, with a possible D match to TRBD1 (5 bases). TRBV5-3 is identified as an open reading frame with a role that is uncertain. With 2 bases removed from V and 9 bases from J, the gap between germline ends came to 12 bases. This CDR3 has 13 residues. The CDR3 here is CARSLIPGWPQHF. As DNA, the CDR3 is TGTGCCAGAAGCTTAATACCAGGGTGGCCCCAGCATTTT.

DNA for the CDR3: TGCAGCGTTGTGACAGGGTTTGACTATGGCTACACCTTC. This encodes CSVVTGFDYGYTF. The chain is built from TRBV29-1 and TRBJ1-2, with 7 nucleotides matching TRBD1. There are 13 residues in the CDR3. The germline V gene has CDR1 SQVTM and CDR2 ANQGSEA. V gave up 4 bases and J gave up 3 bases; unmatched junction bases: 5.

J is TRBJ1-1 and V is TRBV5-6; D is possibly TRBD1 (5 bases). This CDR3 is 13 amino acids long. Trimming removed 6 bases at V and 1 base at J, with 10 bases between. CDR1 SGHDT and CDR2 YYEEEE come from the germline V gene. CDR3 residues: CASTGGGNTEAFF. DNA for the CDR3: TGTGCCAGCACCGGGGGAGGGAACACTGAAGCTTTCTTT.

V usage is TRBV19 and J usage is TRBJ2-1, with 12 positions matching TRBD2. V dropped 5 bases and J dropped 10; count of bases not matched to a gene: 9. From germline, CDR1 is LNHDA and CDR2 SQIVND (reference sequence). This CDR3 region has 15 residues. Here the CDR3 DNA reads TGTGCCAGTAGTGCCCTAGCGGGAGGGCTCAGGGAGCAGTTCTTC. Its protein is CASSALAGGLREQFF.

V usage is TRBV27 and J usage is TRBJ2-7, with 8 bases lining up with TRBD2. The germline V gene encodes CDR1 MNHEY and CDR2 SMNVEV (reference sequence). The CDR3 spans 15 residues. The J segment lost 3 bases and the V segment lost 7 bases, leaving 11 bases of the junction unmatched. The CDR3 loop is CASKRGGTVLYEQYF. In nucleotides, the CDR3 is TGTGCCAGCAAGCGCGGGGGGACGGTCCTCTACGAGCAGTACTTC.

The rearrangement links TRBV2 to TRBJ1-5; D unclear. Trimming cost V 3 bases and J 6 bases, with 15 bases left between them. The CDR3 sequence is 15 residues long. Per the germline V gene, CDR1 is SNHLY and CDR2 is FYNNEI. The CDR3 spells CASSEDRGHGQPQHF. The CDR3, as DNA: TGTGCCAGCAGTGAGGATCGAGGCCACGGTCAGCCCCAGCATTTT.

The chain joins TRBV6-5 to TRBJ2-3, with D hard to call. The germline V and J ends were trimmed by 6 bases and 0 bases, with 13 bases remaining between them. CDR1 and CDR2 from the germline V gene are MNHEY and SVGAGI. The CDR3 has 15 amino acids. CDR3 loop: CASSLRPQSTDTQYF. CDR3 coding DNA: TGTGCCAGCAGCCTCCGTCCCCAGAGCACAGATACGCAGTATTTT.

This sequence joins TRBV29-1 and TRBJ2-7; 7 bases match TRBD1. The CDR3 has 13 amino acids. CDR1 is SQVTM and CDR2 is ANQGSEA in the germline V gene. The J segment lost 3 bases and the V segment lost 4 bases, leaving 6 bases of the junction unmatched. The CDR3 nucleotides are TGCAGCGTTGTCCCGGCAGGGGGCTACGAGCAGTACTTC. As protein: CSVVPAGGYEQYF.

The chain joins TRBV19 to TRBJ2-7; D may be TRBD1 (5 bases). The CDR3 covers 15 residues. CDR1 is LNHDA and CDR2 is SQIVND in the germline V gene (reference sequence). V lost 0 bases, J lost 2 bases, and 11 bases lay in between. The CDR3 DNA reads TGTGCCAGTAGTATAGAGGAAGGGGCGGCCTACGAGCAGTACTTC. It is translated as CASSIEEGAAYEQYF.

This sequence joins TRBV6-1 and TRBJ2-7; TRBD1 matches 7 bases. Germline CDR1 is MNHNS and CDR2 is SASEGT. With V trimmed by 1 base and J by 0 bases, 12 bases remained unmatched. CDR3 length: 18 residues. CDR3 in amino acids: CASSEGRQGHPLSYEQYF. The CDR3 DNA follows: TGTGCCAGCAGTGAAGGTCGACAGGGCCACCCACTCTCCTACGAGCAGTACTTC.

V and J are TRBV27 and TRBJ2-1; no clear D gene. Germline values: CDR1 MNHEY, CDR2 SMNVEV (reference sequence). V was cut by 4 bases and J by 9 bases, with 22 bases left in between. The CDR3 is made up of 16 amino acids. CDR3 in amino acids: CASSSHSRSSSREQFF. In DNA, the CDR3 is TGTGCCAGCAGTTCCCACTCGCGGTCTTCCTCGCGTGAGCAGTTCTTC.

This chain joins TRBV19 and TRBJ2-5; the match to TRBD2 covers 7 bases. This CDR3 spans 13 amino acids. After removal of 6 bases from V and 0 bases from J, the junction contained 1 base not matched to a gene. From germline, CDR1 is LNHDA and CDR2 SQIVND (reference sequence). CDR3 nucleotides: TGTGCCAGTAGGGGGGGGTACCAAGAGACCCAGTACTTC. Protein product: CASRGGYQETQYF.

The V call is TRBV5-1, the J call TRBJ2-1, with 13 bases aligning to TRBD2. The CDR3 consists of 21 residues. The junction had 13 bases not matched to a gene; V was cut back by 0 bases and J by 1 base. CDR1 and CDR2 (germline): SGHRS, YFSETQ. CDR3 DNA sequence: TGCGCCAGCAGCTTGGCCGGAACAGGGACTAGCGGGGCGAAGTCCTACAATGAGCAGTTCTTC. Residues: CASSLAGTGTSGAKSYNEQFF.

In its sample, this clone was seen a few times. The chain joins TRBV5-4 to TRBJ2-7; 8 nucleotides align to TRBD1. From germline, CDR1 is SGHNT and CDR2 YYREEE (reference sequence). V dropped 4 bases and J dropped 6; count of bases not matched to a gene: 9. This CDR3 contains 14 residues. In nucleotides, the CDR3 is TGTGCCAGCAGCCTCTGGACAGGGTCGGGCGAGCAGTACTTC. Residues: CASSLWTGSGEQYF.

The V gene is TRBV19, the J gene TRBJ2-7, with 9 bases identical to TRBD2. CDR1 LNHDA and CDR2 SQIVND come from the germline V gene (reference sequence). J gave up 2 bases and V 4 bases, and 9 bases lay outside the gene matches. This CDR3 has 16 residues. DNA for the CDR3: TGTGCCAGTAGTACACAAGCGGGGGGTCCGACCTACGAGCAGTACTTC. This sequence encodes CASSTQAGGPTYEQYF.

This chain joins TRBV7-6 and TRBJ2-7; 10 nucleotides agree with TRBD1. This CDR3 is 15 amino acids long. Looked up from germline, CDR1 is SGHVS and CDR2 is FNYEAQ. J was trimmed by 2 bases and V by 5 bases; bases with no gene match: 6. CDR3 sequence reads: CASSPGDRGAYEQYF. The CDR3 nucleotides are TGTGCCAGCAGCCCCGGGGACAGGGGCGCCTACGAGCAGTACTTC. Full variable domain (rest looked up from reference TRBV7-6 and TRBJ2-7): GAGVSQSPRYKVTKRGQDVALRCDPISGHVSLYWYRQALGQGPEFLTYFNYEAQQDKSGLPNDRFSAERPEGSISTLTIQRTEQRDSAMYRCASSPGDRGAYEQYFGPGTRLTVT.

The J gene is TRBJ2-3, the V gene TRBV9, with D hard to call. The CDR3 totals 16 residues. V was shortened by 2 bases and J by 2 bases, with 15 bases between the two germline ends. Germline V gene data show CDR1 as SGDLS and CDR2 as YYNGEE. CDR3 DNA sequence: TGTGCCAGCAGCGTGGGCTTTGAGATGTTCACAGATACGCAGTATTTT. It yields the protein CASSVGFEMFTDTQYF.

The rearrangement uses TRBV29-1 and TRBJ2-1; 7 bases map to TRBD2. This CDR3 comprises 15 residues. Germline V CDR1 and CDR2: SQVTM, ANQGSEA. V gave up 6 bases and J gave up 4 bases; unmatched junction bases: 12. The CDR3: CSVEGGPYRYNEQFF. The DNA for the CDR3 is TGCAGCGTCGAGGGAGGGCCTTATAGATACAATGAGCAGTTCTTC.